These 9 T cell receptor beta chains share one sample of origin, sequenced in a study of cytomegalovirus exposure and HLA in healthy donors. PCR primers comprised 60 Vbeta and 13 Jbeta primers. The protocol was immunoSEQ multiplex PCR, while the TCRdb copy is restricted to in-frame clones and leaves out a portion. The sample lists 140,000 or so clones; around 80% were seen once. The sample consisted of PBMCs. These receptors all stem from a female donor in good health and CMV-seronegative.

V and J are TRBV20-1 and TRBJ1-6, with D perhaps TRBD1 (5 bases). V was cut by 4 bases and J by 12 bases, with 7 bases left in between. The CDR3 spans 10 residues. Germline CDR1 DFQATT, CDR2 SNEGSKA (reference sequence). The CDR3 sequence is CSATGGPLHF. In DNA form, the CDR3 reads TGCAGTGCTACCGGGGGACCCCTCCACTTT.

V usage is TRBV5-6 and J usage is TRBJ2-5; TRBD1 matches 11 bases. The CDR3 runs 16 residues. CDR1 SGHDT and CDR2 YYEEEE come from the germline V gene. V shed 0 bases, J shed 4 bases, and the junction held 5 bases outside the gene matches. CDR3 bases: TGTGCCAGCAGCTTGGACTGGACAGGGGGCGGAGAGACCCAGTACTTC. This translates into CASSLDWTGGGETQYF.

The chain is built from TRBV15 and TRBJ2-5; D is ambiguous. The germline V and J ends were trimmed by 3 bases and 5 bases, with 7 bases remaining between them. CDR3 length: 12 amino acids. Germline CDR1 is LNHNV and CDR2 is YYDKDF (reference sequence). In DNA, the CDR3 is TGTGCCACCAGCAGGGCCAGGGAGACCCAGTACTTC. This translates into CATSRARETQYF.

This chain links TRBV28 with TRBJ2-7; a weak D match, TRBD1 (5 bases). The germline V gene has CDR1 MDHEN and CDR2 SYDVKM. The CDR3 sequence is 11 residues long. The V and J ends lost 3 bases and 7 bases respectively, with 7 bases between them. The CDR3 loop reads CASSLGPEQYF. CDR3 bases: TGTGCCAGCAGTTTGGGGCCAGAGCAGTACTTC.

The chain has TRBV30 and TRBJ2-7, with 10 bases matching TRBD2. V lost 2 bases and J lost 1; bases outside the gene matches: 11. From germline, CDR1 is GTSNPN and CDR2 SVGIG (reference sequence). The CDR3 is 17 amino acids. CDR3 sequence reads: CAWSQGFVTSGSYEQYF. CDR3 bases: TGTGCCTGGAGTCAGGGGTTCGTGACTAGCGGGTCCTACGAGCAGTACTTC.

The chain joins TRBV28 to TRBJ1-5, with D tentatively TRBD1 (5 bases). Trimming removed 5 bases from V and 1 base from J, with 9 bases in between. Germline V gene lookup returns CDR1 MDHEN and CDR2 SYDVKM. The CDR3 sequence is 14 residues long. The CDR3, as DNA: TGTGCCAGCAGTATTAGACAGAGCAATCAGCCCCAGCATTTT. This encodes CASSIRQSNQPQHF.

CDR3 DNA sequence: TGTGCCAGCAGCTTAACAGCGGGACAACGTGATTCACCCCTCCACTTT. Residues: CASSLTAGQRDSPLHF. This chain uses TRBV7-2 with TRBJ1-6, with D perhaps TRBD1 (6 bases). The CDR3 sequence is 16 residues long. Germline values: CDR1 SGHTA, CDR2 FQGNSA. V lost 2 bases, J lost 8 bases, and 16 bases lay in between. Filled out from reference TRBV7-2 and TRBJ1-6, the complete variable domain reads GAGVSQSPSNKVTEKGKDVELRCDPISGHTALYWYRQSLGQGLEFLIYFQGNSAPDKSGLPSDRFSAERTGGSVSTLTIQRTQQEDSAVYLCASSLTAGQRDSPLHFGNGTRLTVT.

The chain employs TRBV29-1 and TRBJ1-2; D gene unclear. V gave up 7 bases and J gave up 4 bases, with 10 bases separating them. From germline, CDR1 is SQVTM and CDR2 ANQGSEA. This CDR3 is built from 11 residues. CDR3 coding DNA: TGCAGCGCCCAGGAGGGCTATGGCTACACCTTC. Protein: CSAQEGYGYTF.

This clone was seen only once. In DNA form, the CDR3 reads TGTGCCAGCAGTGATAGGCTCGTCGGACAGGGAGGTCAGCCCCAGCATTTT. As protein: CASSDRLVGQGGQPQHF. V usage is TRBV2 and J usage is TRBJ1-5; 8 positions agree with TRBD1. V dropped 3 bases and J dropped 6; count of bases not matched to a gene: 13. CDR1 is SNHLY, CDR2 FYNNEI, per germline. The CDR3 length is 17 residues.